What follows are 5 T cell receptor beta chains derived from one specimen sequenced in a study of control samples from healthy donors and cancer patients (dated by TCRdb to 2018 to 2021). Library construction relied on the immunoSEQ multiplex PCR assay. What TCRdb holds here is the immuneACCESS table cut down to in-frame rearrangements. Part of the clones is not present; checked against another copy, under half of the missing clones reflect an unresolved V gene, and the others are unexplained. The sample table shows 100,000 or so clones, and approximately 93% are seen once. Around 0.95% of the sample is held by the ten biggest clonotypes. Specimen: blood. These receptors were taken from a woman in her twenties or thirties in good health.

CDR3: CASIPARGKTEAFF. The CDR3 nucleotides read TGTGCCAGTATCCCCGCAAGGGGTAAAACTGAAGCTTTCTTT. The chain couples TRBV19 to TRBJ1-1; possibly TRBD1 for D (5 bases). CDR3 length: 14 residues. Germline V lookup: CDR1 LNHDA, CDR2 SQIVND (reference sequence). V was clipped by 7 bases and J by 5 bases, with 17 bases between them.

This rearrangement joins TRBV11-2 to TRBJ2-6; D remains unclear. CDR1 is SGHAT, CDR2 FQNNGV, per germline. The ends were cut back, 4 bases at V and 1 base at J, with 11 bases in the middle. The CDR3 spans 16 residues. CDR3: CASSYLWGSGANVLTF. The CDR3 bases are TGTGCCAGCAGCTACCTATGGGGATCTGGGGCCAACGTCCTGACTTTC.

The chain links TRBV28 to TRBJ1-2, with D possibly matching TRBD1 (6 bases). Germline loops: CDR1 MDHEN, CDR2 SYDVKM. The CDR3 is 12 residues long. The V end lost 3 bases, the J end lost 10 bases, and 12 bases lay between the germline ends. CDR3 nucleotide sequence: TGTGCCAGCAGTTTTTCACAGGGCGACTACACCTTC. Translating it yields CASSFSQGDYTF.

V gene TRBV28 combines with J gene TRBJ2-2; possibly TRBD1 or TRBD2 for D (6 bases each). The germline gives CDR1 MDHEN, CDR2 SYDVKM. CDR3 size: 13 residues. The V end lost 8 bases, the J end lost 5 bases, and 12 bases lay between the germline ends. This chain's CDR3 is CASGGPNTGELFF. The CDR3 nucleotides read TGTGCCAGCGGGGGGCCAAATACCGGGGAGCTGTTTTTT.

This clone was seen a single time. V usage is TRBV6-5 and J usage is TRBJ2-3, with 8 bases aligning to TRBD1. Germline V gene lookup returns CDR1 MNHEY and CDR2 SVGAGI. The CDR3 is 14 amino acids. Losses at the gene ends were 5 bases for V and 4 bases for J; bases not matched to a gene: 5. Here the CDR3 reads CASSTGTGADTQYF. In DNA, the CDR3 is TGTGCCAGCAGTACCGGGACAGGTGCAGATACGCAGTATTTT.